The 18 T cell receptor beta chains given below trace back to one sample, sequenced in a study of beta chain features in type 1 diabetes. Broader study findings: Type 1 diabetes patients had moderately but significantly shorter TCRB CDR3s in all four CD4+ subsets.

As every portion of the isolated RNA was reverse transcribed, the sequencing read expressed TCRB transcripts. Profiled with immunoSEQ multiplex PCR; TCRdb holds only in-frame clones, not every one. Of around 53,000 clones in the sample, 55% to 80% were seen once. The antigens for these receptors are not known. The sequencing sample was made of stem cell memory CD4+ T cells from blood. The receptors were gathered from a woman under 40 with type 1 diabetes.

This clone was picked up a small number of times. The rearrangement links TRBV29-1 to TRBJ2-4; 9 nucleotides line up with TRBD1. J was trimmed by 6 bases and V by 6 bases; bases with no gene match: 6. Germline assignment: CDR1 SQVTM and CDR2 ANQGSEA. The CDR3 extends over 13 amino acids. The CDR3: CSVRQGGGNIQYF. As DNA, the CDR3 is TGCAGCGTCCGACAGGGGGGGGGAAACATTCAGTACTTC.

The table lists this clone with a few counts. CDR3 coding DNA: TGTGCCAGCAGCTTAGGTGCGGGCCTTCTTCTCAATGAGCAGTTCTTC. Amino acid sequence: CASSLGAGLLLNEQFF. The rearrangement links TRBV7-9 to TRBJ2-1; a possible D gene is TRBD2 (5 bases). Germline V gene data show CDR1 as SEHNR and CDR2 as FQNEAQ (reference sequence). Trimming stripped 1 base from V and 6 bases from J, with 16 bases between. There are 16 residues in the CDR3.

This clone occurred once. V usage is TRBV13 and J usage is TRBJ2-1; D is unclear. The V gene's germline CDR1 is PRHDT and CDR2 FYEKMQ (reference sequence). V lost 7 bases and J 2 bases, leaving 9 bases between the germline ends. This CDR3 is 13 amino acids long. The CDR3 DNA reads TGTGCCAGCAACCCCCGGGCCTACAATGAGCAGTTCTTC. Translation: CASNPRAYNEQFF.

The chain couples TRBV11-2 to TRBJ2-1; possible D gene TRBD2, 5 bases. The germline CDR1 and CDR2 sequences are SGHAT and FQNNGV. The V end was cut by 1 base, the J end by 6 bases, with 16 bases between. There are 16 residues in the CDR3. CDR3 amino acids: CASSLVQPGLGNEQFF. CDR3 in DNA: TGTGCCAGCAGCTTAGTTCAACCGGGGTTAGGCAATGAGCAGTTCTTC.

This clone showed up just a few times. V and J are TRBV6-5 and TRBJ1-2; D is ambiguous. The V gene's germline CDR1 is MNHEY and CDR2 SVGAGI. The ends were cut back, 4 bases at V and 7 bases at J, with 16 bases in the middle. The CDR3 is made up of 14 amino acids. The CDR3 bases are TGTGCCAGCAGTTGGGTGCAGGACTCGGCTGGCTACACCTTC. Its translation is CASSWVQDSAGYTF.

The chain has TRBV10-3 and TRBJ1-1, with a weak D call TRBD1 (5 bases). Trimming stripped 0 bases from V and 4 bases from J, with 12 bases between. Germline-derived CDR1 and CDR2 are ENHRY and SYGVKD. CDR3 length: 15 residues. CDR3 region: CAISESPGMGTEAFF. The CDR3 bases are TGTGCCATCAGTGAGTCGCCAGGGATGGGCACTGAAGCTTTCTTT.

The CDR3 loop is CASSLAGGLAGAEQYF. CDR3 DNA: TGCGCCAGCAGCTTGGCCGGGGGACTAGCGGGAGCCGAGCAGTACTTC. The chain carries TRBV5-1 and TRBJ2-7; 14 bases are a match to TRBD2. Unmatched junction bases numbered 5, after V lost 0 bases and J lost 6 bases. This CDR3 has 16 residues. From germline, CDR1 is SGHRS and CDR2 YFSETQ.

The chain carries TRBV28 and TRBJ1-2; TRBD1 aligns across 8 bases. V was clipped by 3 bases and J by 8 bases; unmatched bases: 14. Germline-derived CDR1 and CDR2 are MDHEN and SYDVKM. The CDR3 is 16 residues long. The CDR3 DNA follows: TGTGCCAGCAGTTTCCCTTGGCAGGGGGCAGTGGGGGGCTACACCTTC. It specifies CASSFPWQGAVGGYTF.

This sequence joins TRBV4-1 and TRBJ2-7, with TRBD2 matching 7 bases. V shed 1 base and J 2 bases; nucleotides not matched to a gene: 5. Germline assignment: CDR1 MGHRA and CDR2 YSYEKL. This CDR3 spans 15 amino acids. CDR3 nucleotide sequence: TGCGCCAGCAGCCAAGTCGGGAGGAAAACCTACGAGCAGTACTTC. Its translation is CASSQVGRKTYEQYF.

This clone was seen once. This chain links TRBV18 with TRBJ2-1, with 11 bases aligning to TRBD2. The J segment lost 3 bases and the V segment lost 4 bases, leaving 2 bases of the junction unmatched. Germline V lookup: CDR1 KGHSH, CDR2 LQKENI. The CDR3 is 15 amino acids. CDR3 protein: CASSLTSGSYNEQFF. In DNA, the CDR3 is TGTGCCAGCTCACTCACTAGCGGGAGCTACAATGAGCAGTTCTTC.

The J gene is TRBJ2-3, the V gene TRBV5-1; 7 bases match TRBD2. Germline CDR1 reads SGHRS; CDR2 reads YFSETQ. V lost 6 bases to trimming and J lost 0 bases; unmatched junction nucleotides: 10. This CDR3 region has 16 residues. The CDR3 here is CASTREDPSSTDTQYF. DNA for the CDR3: TGCGCCAGCACCCGGGAGGACCCCTCTAGCACAGATACGCAGTATTTT.

The rearrangement uses TRBV25-1 and TRBJ2-1, with 7 bases identical to TRBD1. The CDR3 has 15 residues. Germline trimming cut 3 bases from V and 4 bases from J; bases unmatched to any gene: 6. From germline, CDR1 is MGHDK and CDR2 SYGVNS. DNA of the CDR3: TGTGCCAGCAGTGACCATTCGGGACAGTACAATGAGCAGTTCTTC. Translated, it gives CASSDHSGQYNEQFF.

The chain couples TRBV19 to TRBJ1-5; possibly TRBD1 for D (6 bases). CDR3 length: 17 amino acids. Between the trimmed V and J ends, which lost 7 bases and 0 bases, there was a span of 19 bases. Germline-derived CDR1 and CDR2 are LNHDA and SQIVND (reference sequence). In nucleotides, the CDR3 is TGTGCCAGTACTAAAACAAGGGGGGACTATAGCAATCAGCCCCAGCATTTT. This translates into CASTKTRGDYSNQPQHF.

The chain links TRBV7-2 to TRBJ2-3, with 9 positions matching TRBD2. The V segment lost 0 bases and the J segment 4 bases; nucleotides outside the gene matches: 2. The CDR3 is made up of 15 amino acids. Per the germline V gene, CDR1 is SGHTA and CDR2 is FQGNSA. The CDR3 region has the DNA TGTGCCAGCAGCTTAGCGGCGGGAGGGCCAGATACGCAGTATTTT. Protein product: CASSLAAGGPDTQYF.

In this sample, this clone turned up once. V is TRBV18 and J is TRBJ1-1; perhaps TRBD1 as D (5 bases). From germline, CDR1 is KGHSH and CDR2 LQKENI. The germline V and J ends were trimmed by 0 bases and 6 bases, with 11 bases remaining between them. This CDR3 is built from 14 residues. CDR3 amino acids: CASSPPGGGPEAFF. The CDR3 DNA reads as TGTGCCAGCTCACCACCGGGGGGAGGGCCTGAAGCTTTCTTT. The full variable domain, in which reference TRBV18 and TRBJ1-1 provide the parts outside the CDR3, is NAGVMQNPRHLVRRRGQEARLRCSPMKGHSHVYWYRQLPEEGLKFMVYLQKENIIDESGMPKERFSAEFPKEGPSILRIQQVVRGDSAAYFCASSPPGGGPEAFFGQGTRLTVV.

The V call is TRBV27, the J call TRBJ2-7, with 8 bases lining up with TRBD1. With 6 bases clipped from V and 3 bases from J, the junction kept 10 bases outside the gene matches. The CDR3 spans 15 residues. In germline, CDR1 is MNHEY, CDR2 SMNVEV (reference sequence). The CDR3 nucleotides read TGTGCCAGCAGAGCCCCAGGACAGGGCAGCTACGAGCAGTACTTC. Translation: CASRAPGQGSYEQYF.

The rearrangement joins TRBV5-1 to TRBJ2-2, with D possibly being TRBD2 (6 bases). Trimming pared 4 bases from V and 4 bases from J, leaving 11 bases between. This CDR3 has 14 amino acids. CDR1 SGHRS and CDR2 YFSETQ come from the germline V gene. The DNA for the CDR3 is TGCGCCAGCAGCCAGGGACTGATCACCGGGGAGCTGTTTTTT. Its protein product is CASSQGLITGELFF. The full variable domain, its missing parts supplied by reference TRBV5-1 and TRBJ2-2, is KAGVTQTPRYLIKTRGQQVTLSCSPISGHRSVSWYQQTPGQGLQFLFEYFSETQRNKGNFPGRFSGRQFSNSRSEMNVSTLELGDSALYLCASSQGLITGELFFGEGSRLTVL.

The rearrangement uses TRBV18 and TRBJ1-2, with 9 bases aligning to TRBD1. The junction had 2 bases not matched to a gene; V was cut back by 3 bases and J by 6 bases. This CDR3 is 13 amino acids long. Germline CDR1 reads KGHSH; CDR2 reads LQKENI. CDR3 nucleotides: TGTGCCAGCTCACCCGGGACAGGGAATGGCTACACCTTC. It yields the protein CASSPGTGNGYTF.